The 7 T cell receptor beta chains presented below share a single source sample, sequenced in a study of HIV-infected patients and healthy controls. The repertoire came from unfractionated whole blood and reflected all unsorted peripheral T cells. cDNA was made from roughly 470 ng RNA using alpha and beta constant primers. Using multiplexing indices, alpha and beta chain libraries were generated apart by chain-specific third strand synthesis. TCRdb processed the 5' RACE reads anew with MiXCR; each CDR3 protein has one entry. The sample records some 13,000 distinct CDR3 sequences, roughly 9.9% being singletons. Sequencing was performed on blood. The receptors come from an adult in good health.

This clonotype occurred many times. The gene calls are TRBV19 and TRBJ2-2; weak D call: TRBD2 (5 bases). Germline CDR1 and CDR2: LNHDA and SQIVND (reference sequence). The CDR3 consists of 12 residues. V was pared by 8 bases and J by 6 bases, with 10 bases between. CDR3 DNA: TGTGCCAGTGACACTAGGGCCGGGGAGCTGTTTTTT. Translating gives CASDTRAGELFF.

This clonotype was seen ten or more times. The chain carries TRBV7-9 and TRBJ1-1, with 8 bases aligning to TRBD1. Germline CDR1 and CDR2: SEHNR and FQNEAQ (reference sequence). CDR3 size: 17 residues. V gave up 4 bases and J gave up 1 base; unmatched junction bases: 11. The CDR3 DNA is TGTGCCAGCAGCTCTCCGGGACAGGTTTGGGAGAACACTGAAGCTTTCTTT. Protein sequence: CASSSPGQVWENTEAFF.

A remark on this clonotype: With a much larger clone just one base away, this may be a read error. Given the absence of the conserved phenylalanine or tryptophan at the CDR3 end, a read error is likely. The chain uses TRBV6-6 and TRBJ1-1, with a weak D call TRBD1 (6 bases). Between the trimmed V and J ends, which lost 6 bases and 2 bases, there was a span of 13 bases. CDR1 and CDR2 (germline): MNHNY, SVGAGI (reference sequence). CDR3 length: 14 residues. The CDR3 loop is CASRHGQKNTEAFL. The CDR3 DNA reads TGTGCCAGCAGACACGGACAGAAAAACACTGAAGCTTTCCTT.

In this sample, this clonotype turned up many times. The chain is built from TRBV7-6 and TRBJ2-2, with D possibly matching TRBD2 (5 bases). This CDR3 contains 15 residues. Trimming shortened V by 1 base and J by 5 bases, and 11 bases separated the two germline ends. Germline-derived CDR1 and CDR2 are SGHVS and FNYEAQ. The CDR3 spells CASSLGLPGTGELFF. The CDR3 region has the DNA TGTGCCAGCAGCTTAGGGCTTCCGGGGACCGGGGAGCTGTTTTTT.

By its share, this clonotype is medium-sized (0.01 to 0.1%). The chain uses TRBV20-1 and TRBJ1-5; D remains unclear. The CDR3 runs 13 residues. Per germline, CDR1 DFQATT and CDR2 SNEGSKA (reference sequence). V was shortened by 6 bases and J by 3 bases, with 12 bases between the two germline ends. In DNA form, the CDR3 reads TGCAGTGCGTCGTCGGGTTCCAATCAGCCCCAGCATTTT. It is translated as CSASSGSNQPQHF.

This clonotype was counted only a few times. V gene TRBV18 combines with J gene TRBJ1-4; possibly TRBD1 for D (6 bases). The V end lost 4 bases, the J end lost 8 bases, and 14 bases lay between the germline ends. Germline CDR1 KGHSH, CDR2 LQKENI. This CDR3 comprises 14 residues. Here the CDR3 DNA reads TGTGCCAGCTCACGACGCGGGGGCGAAGAAAAACTGTTTTTT. It codes for CASSRRGGEEKLFF.

In its sample, this clonotype ranks as medium-sized. V is TRBV6-1 and J is TRBJ2-5; D remains ambiguous. This CDR3 is built from 12 residues. V dropped 5 bases and J dropped 5 bases, with 9 bases sitting between them. Germline CDR1 reads MNHNS; CDR2 reads SASEGT. CDR3 nucleotide sequence: TGTGCCAGCAGTTTTCAAACGGAGACCCAGTACTTC. Translated: CASSFQTETQYF.